This T cell receptor beta chain is drawn from a study of T cells after yellow fever vaccination. Study background: Fractions low in cell number were prepared with SMART-Seq v4 Ultra Low Input. Study-wide findings and caveats: Detected again after the booster were most primary-vaccination clones, at almost 97% CD4 and 88% CD8. A small share of clonotypes appeared in both CD4 and CD8 compartments.

The 5'RACE template-switching step produced TCR cDNA and added a universal primer site and UMIs. TCRdb used MiXCR to reprocess the 5' RACE reads, holding one entry per CDR3 protein. The table records 300,000 or so distinct CDR3 sequences, around 10% of them present only once. The CDR3 runs 13 residues. Looked up from germline, CDR1 is SGHRS and CDR2 is YFSETQ. This clonotype was seen repeatedly, ten times or more. What it binds is unknown. At one of its ends the junction is not consistent with the germline gene, which may arise from a read error. The starting material was CD4+ T cells sorted from PBMCs, obtained 5 days after the yellow fever booster vaccination. The clonotype was recovered from a man aged 18 to 29 who received the YFV17D yellow fever vaccine. The V gene is TRBV5-1, the J gene TRBJ2-3; no clear D gene. The CDR3 coding sequence is TGTGCCAGCTCAGTGGGCGGCACAGATACGCAGTATTTT. This codes for CASSVGGTDTQYF.